This is a list of T cell receptor beta chains from one sample in a study of blood T cell repertoires in COVID-19. Using immunoSEQ multiplex PCR, the repertoire was profiled, and TCRdb retains in-frame clones only, with some absent. The sample carries over 100,000 clones, about 89% recorded once. Sequencing was done on a sample of peripheral blood. These receptors all stem from a woman in her seventies with COVID-19, enrolled during active disease. The CDR3 runs from the conserved cysteine through the conserved F or W. A D gene is named only where the DNA matches it firmly. Rows give clone size only sometimes, using once, few, many, or a class for an expanded clone.

clone_size	d_call	j_call	v_call	cdr3_nt	cdr3_aa
.	.	TRBJ2-5	TRBV27	TGTGCCACCCCTGAGACCCAGTACTTC	CATPETQYF
.	TRBD2	TRBJ2-7	TRBV5-1	TGCGCCAGCAGCACGATAACTAGCGGGGGGGCCATAGCCTACGAGCAGTACTTC	CASSTITSGGAIAYEQYF
.	.	TRBJ2-7	TRBV5-4	TGTGCCAGCAGCCCGGAACGGGATAATTACGAGCAGTACTTC	CASSPERDNYEQYF
once	.	TRBJ1-1	TRBV15	TGTGCCACCAGCAGAGATTGGGGAGGGGGCACTGAAGCTTTCTTT	CATSRDWGGGTEAFF
few	.	TRBJ1-4	TRBV5-1	TGCGCCAGCAGCTTGGACTACCGGAGCGAAAAACTGTTTTTT	CASSLDYRSEKLFF
.	TRBD2	TRBJ2-7	TRBV28	TGTGCCAGCAGCCTCGGGGCCCTGGGAGGGACCTACGAGCAGTACTTC	CASSLGALGGTYEQYF
.	TRBD1	TRBJ2-5	TRBV30	TGTGCCTGGAGTACGACCGGGACAGTCACGTCACAAGAGACCCAGTACTTC	CAWSTTGTVTSQETQYF
.	.	TRBJ2-1	TRBV2	TGTGCCAGCTCCCTTTTGAGGGACAATGAGCAGTTCTTC	CASSLLRDNEQFF
.	.	TRBJ2-2	TRBV27	TGTGCCAGCAGTCCCACCGACAGCCCCGGGGAGCTGTTTTTT	CASSPTDSPGELFF
.	TRBD1	TRBJ1-1	TRBV28	TGTGCCAGCAGGTTACAGGGGACGAACACTGAAGCTTTCTTT	CASRLQGTNTEAFF
once	.	TRBJ2-3	TRBV28	TGTGCCAGCAGTTTCTGGCCGGGGACTTCCACAGATACGCAGTATTTT	CASSFWPGTSTDTQYF
.	.	TRBJ1-1	TRBV6-6	TGTGCCAGCATGCAGGGCAGGGAGAACACTGAAGCTTTCTTT	CASMQGRENTEAFF
many	.	TRBJ2-2	TRBV9	TGTGCCAGCAGCGTAGTTAACGGGGAGCTGTTTTTT	CASSVVNGELFF
.	.	TRBJ2-2	TRBV6-2/TRBV6-3	TGTGCCAGCAGTTACTCAGGGGACCTGGGGGGCACCGGGGAGCTGTTTTTT	CASSYSGDLGGTGELFF
.	TRBD1	TRBJ1-1	TRBV7-8	TGTGCCAGCAGCTTAGGGACAGGGGTGCACACTGAAGCTTTCTTT	CASSLGTGVHTEAFF
.	TRBD1	TRBJ1-4	TRBV6-5	TGTGCCAGCAGTCCGAGGACAGGAGTAAATGAAAAACTGTTTTTT	CASSPRTGVNEKLFF
.	TRBD1	TRBJ1-1	TRBV18	TGTGCCAGCTCGCCCCTACAGGGGGAAGGCACTGAAGCTTTCTTT	CASSPLQGEGTEAFF
.	.	TRBJ1-5	TRBV7-2	TGTGCCAGCAGCTTAACAGGGAATAGCAATCAGCCCCAGCATTTT	CASSLTGNSNQPQHF
.	TRBD1	TRBJ1-6	TRBV6-5	TGTGCCAGCAGTTACTCGAAGGGGGCCAATTCACCCCTCCACTTT	CASSYSKGANSPLHF
.	TRBD2	TRBJ2-5	TRBV24-1	TGTGCCACCAGTGATTTGGGAGCGGGGGGGCGTAAGGAGACCCAGTACTTC	CATSDLGAGGRKETQYF
few	TRBD2	TRBJ2-2	TRBV9	TGTGCCAGCAGCCCTAGTGGACTAGCGGGGGGCGGGAGCACCGGGGAGCTGTTTTTT	CASSPSGLAGGGSTGELFF
.	.	TRBJ2-5	TRBV2	TGTGCCAGCACAAGACAGGATCAAGAGACCCAGTACTTC	CASTRQDQETQYF